These T cell receptor beta chains were read from a single sample in a study of vaccination effects on CD4 cells after COVID-19. The assay was immunoSEQ multiplex PCR, and TCRdb's table has in-frame clones only and misses some. The sample contains about 17,000 clones, approximately 82% of which appear only once. Antigen specificity for these receptors is unknown. The sequences come from CD4+ T cells from PBMCs cultured with SARS-CoV-2 spike peptides, collected after COVID-19 vaccination. The receptor set was obtained from a human donor who had a prior SARS-CoV-2 infection. Each CDR3 is given with its conserved first and last residue. The order of the fields is J gene, CDR3 length, clone size, V gene, CDR3 protein. The listing skips clone size in some rows; elsewhere it reads once, few, many or a size class.

TRBJ2-1 14 few TRBV27 CASSFSGRGDEQFF
TRBJ2-5 15 - TRBV9 CASSKGQVHQETQYF
TRBJ1-2 13 - TRBV7-2 CASSLTGGYGYTF
TRBJ2-1 16 - TRBV7-2 CASSPWVAGGYNEQFF
TRBJ1-5 15 once TRBV6-5 CASRPDRLNYQPQHF
TRBJ1-2 13 - TRBV5-4 CASSYRGLSGYTF
TRBJ2-1 14 - TRBV9 CASSVGQSYNEQFF
TRBJ1-2 14 once TRBV5-1 CASSLGSAIYGYTF
TRBJ1-2 13 - TRBV11-2 CASSLDRGYGYTF
TRBJ2-5 15 - TRBV7-7 CASSLYSGRLETQYF
TRBJ2-7 16 - TRBV5-1 CASSFITDGTPYEQYF
TRBJ2-3 14 - TRBV5-1 CASSLASPTDTQYF
TRBJ2-2 18 medium-sized TRBV7-3 CASSLEAVRALNTGELFF
TRBJ1-4 19 - TRBV7-8 CASSLAVRQAAFTNEKLFF
TRBJ1-3 15 few TRBV28 CASSLFGLSGNTIYF
TRBJ1-1 13 - TRBV15 CATSSEGRTEAFF
TRBJ1-2 12 - TRBV30 CAWSVGQGGYTF
TRBJ2-7 14 - TRBV7-8 CASSPTFLAWEQYF
TRBJ2-1 21 - TRBV10-1 CASSGGTGPPHRCRSYNEQFF
TRBJ2-1 13 - TRBV7-3 CASAQGSYNEQFF
TRBJ1-1 13 once TRBV19 CASSIPQGTEAFF
TRBJ2-1 15 - TRBV9 CASSHDPFEGNEQFF
TRBJ1-3 16 few TRBV4-1 CASSDILRVPGNTIYF
TRBJ1-1 15 few TRBV11-1 CASSLRLQENTEAFF
TRBJ1-2 12 - TRBV24-1 CATSDLDVGYTF
TRBJ1-1 15 - TRBV5-1 CASSLSGTANTEAFF
TRBJ1-4 16 - TRBV18 CASTGGPPGADEKLFF
TRBJ1-1 12 - TRBV6-1 CASSEAQRTAFF
TRBJ1-5 13 few TRBV24-1 CATSAGERKPQHF
TRBJ1-2 17 - TRBV19 CASSRFHRGRANYGYTF
TRBJ1-2 13 - TRBV6-6 CASSNIQGYGYTF
TRBJ1-5 17 - TRBV4-1 CASSQDRSRGAGQPQHF
TRBJ1-2 17 - TRBV19 CASRGGAGTKSNYGYTF
TRBJ1-5 12 - TRBV19 CASSRLNQPQHF
TRBJ2-1 18 - TRBV5-1 CASSSGTSGGAQSDEQFF
TRBJ2-5 15 few TRBV24-1 CATSDLRGGWETQYF
TRBJ1-4 16 - TRBV5-1 CASSSQGAGANEKLFF
TRBJ2-5 19 - TRBV23-1 CASSLYGSWDRGRQETQYF
TRBJ1-4 14 - TRBV3-1/TRBV3-2 CASSRRGTFGKLFF
TRBJ2-5 16 few TRBV7-2 CASSLSSGSFGETQYF
TRBJ2-3 13 - TRBV7-9 CASSLIVSDTQYF
TRBJ1-1 16 few TRBV5-1 CASSLGDGRQNTEAFF
TRBJ2-5 15 - TRBV4-1 CASSQGGGRGETQYF
TRBJ2-6 19 - TRBV5-1 CASSLGSAGGAAGANVLTF
TRBJ1-6 15 once TRBV9 CASNRQGGDNSPLHF
TRBJ1-1 16 - TRBV4-1 CASSQMSWTVSTEAFF
TRBJ1-1 14 few TRBV5-8 CASSLAATAYEAFF
TRBJ2-4 16 - TRBV7-9 CASSLDGGTAKNIQYF
TRBJ2-3 14 - TRBV6-4 CASSDSHRTDTQYF
TRBJ2-3 15 - TRBV5-4 CASSRLAGTTDTQYF
TRBJ2-3 18 - TRBV18 CASSPPRLAGTSTDTQYF
TRBJ1-4 15 - TRBV15 CATSRRLTTNEKLFF
TRBJ1-1 13 - TRBV5-1 CASSLFGGTEAFF
TRBJ1-2 14 - TRBV18 CASSPIAQGHGYTF